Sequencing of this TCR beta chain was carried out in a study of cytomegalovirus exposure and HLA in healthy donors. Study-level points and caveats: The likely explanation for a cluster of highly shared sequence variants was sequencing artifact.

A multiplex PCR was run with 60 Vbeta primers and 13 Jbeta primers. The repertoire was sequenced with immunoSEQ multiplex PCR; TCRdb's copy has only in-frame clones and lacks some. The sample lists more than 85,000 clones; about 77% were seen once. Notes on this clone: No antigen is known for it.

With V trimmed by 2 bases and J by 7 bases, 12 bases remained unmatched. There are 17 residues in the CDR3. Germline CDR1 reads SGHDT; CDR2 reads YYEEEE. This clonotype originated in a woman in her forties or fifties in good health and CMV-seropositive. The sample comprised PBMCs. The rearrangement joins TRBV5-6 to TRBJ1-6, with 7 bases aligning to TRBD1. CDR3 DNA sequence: TGTGCCAGCAGCTTTGCCGGGGACAGCCTAAGGAATTCACCCCTCCACTTT. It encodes CASSFAGDSLRNSPLHF.